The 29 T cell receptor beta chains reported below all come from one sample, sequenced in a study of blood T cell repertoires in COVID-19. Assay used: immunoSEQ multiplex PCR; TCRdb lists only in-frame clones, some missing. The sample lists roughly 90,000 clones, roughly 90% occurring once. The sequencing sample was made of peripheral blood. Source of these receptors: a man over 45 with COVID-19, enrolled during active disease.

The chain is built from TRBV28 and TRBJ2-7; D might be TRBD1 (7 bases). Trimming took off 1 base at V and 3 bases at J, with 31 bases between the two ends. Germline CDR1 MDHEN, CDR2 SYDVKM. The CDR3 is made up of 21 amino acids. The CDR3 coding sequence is TGTGCCAGCAGTTTATCAATCGAGCGGCGGGGCCGGACAGGAGACTACTACGAGCAGTACTTC. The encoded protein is CASSLSIERRGRTGDYYEQYF.

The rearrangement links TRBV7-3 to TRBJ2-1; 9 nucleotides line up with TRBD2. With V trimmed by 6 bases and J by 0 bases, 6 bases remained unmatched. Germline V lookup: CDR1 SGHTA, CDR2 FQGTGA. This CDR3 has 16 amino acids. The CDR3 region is CASRKDSGGSYNEQFF. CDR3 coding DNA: TGTGCCAGCAGAAAGGATAGCGGGGGCTCCTACAATGAGCAGTTCTTC.

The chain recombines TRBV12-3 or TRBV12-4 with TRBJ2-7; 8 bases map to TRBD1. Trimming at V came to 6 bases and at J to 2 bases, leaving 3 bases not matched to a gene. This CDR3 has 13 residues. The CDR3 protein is CASSLDRAYEQYF. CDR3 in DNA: TGTGCCAGCAGCCTGGACAGGGCCTACGAGCAGTACTTC.

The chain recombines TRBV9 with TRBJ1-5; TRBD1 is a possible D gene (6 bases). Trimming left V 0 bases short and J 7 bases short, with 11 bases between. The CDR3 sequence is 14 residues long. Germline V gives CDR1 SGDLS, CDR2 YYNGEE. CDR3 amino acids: CASSVDQGIQPQHF. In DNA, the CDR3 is TGTGCCAGCAGCGTAGACCAGGGGATACAGCCCCAGCATTTT.

The CDR3 spells CASSPTGTSGGYNEQFF. The CDR3 nucleotides are TGTGCCAGCTCACCTACCGGGACTAGCGGGGGCTACAATGAGCAGTTCTTC. The V gene is TRBV18, the J gene TRBJ2-1, with 14 bases fitting TRBD2. The CDR3 spans 17 residues. Germline V CDR1 and CDR2: KGHSH, LQKENI. Trimming cost V 3 bases and J 3 bases; bases outside gene matches: 4.

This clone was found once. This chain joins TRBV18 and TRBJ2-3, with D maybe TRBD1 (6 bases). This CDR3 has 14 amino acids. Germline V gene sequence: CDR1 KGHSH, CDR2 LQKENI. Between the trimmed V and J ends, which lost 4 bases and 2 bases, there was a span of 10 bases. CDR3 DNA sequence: TGTGCCAGCTCACTCCGGACAGACACAGATACGCAGTATTTT. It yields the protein CASSLRTDTDTQYF.

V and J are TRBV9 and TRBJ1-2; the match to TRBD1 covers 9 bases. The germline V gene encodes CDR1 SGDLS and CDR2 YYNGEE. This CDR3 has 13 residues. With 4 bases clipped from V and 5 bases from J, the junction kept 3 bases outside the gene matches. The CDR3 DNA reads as TGTGCCAGCAGCCACGGGACAGGGTATGGCTACACCTTC. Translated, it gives CASSHGTGYGYTF.

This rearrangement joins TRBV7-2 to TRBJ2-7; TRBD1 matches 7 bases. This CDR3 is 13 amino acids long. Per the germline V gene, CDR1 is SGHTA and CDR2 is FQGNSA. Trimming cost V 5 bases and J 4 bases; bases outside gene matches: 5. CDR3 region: CASSMDRRYEQYF. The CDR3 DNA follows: TGTGCCAGCAGCATGGACAGGAGATACGAGCAGTACTTC.

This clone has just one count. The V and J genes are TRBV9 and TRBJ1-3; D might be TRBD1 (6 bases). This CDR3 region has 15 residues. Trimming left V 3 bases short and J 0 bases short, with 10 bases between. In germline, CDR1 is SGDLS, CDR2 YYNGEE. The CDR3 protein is CASSGQDLSGNTIYF. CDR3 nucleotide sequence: TGTGCCAGCAGCGGACAGGACCTCTCTGGAAACACCATATATTTT.

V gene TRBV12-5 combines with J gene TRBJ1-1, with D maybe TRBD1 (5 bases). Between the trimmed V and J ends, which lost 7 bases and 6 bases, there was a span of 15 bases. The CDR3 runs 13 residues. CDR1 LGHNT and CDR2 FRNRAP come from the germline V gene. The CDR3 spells CASAASGGAEAFF. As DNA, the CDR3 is TGTGCTAGTGCCGCAAGTGGGGGGGCTGAAGCTTTCTTT.

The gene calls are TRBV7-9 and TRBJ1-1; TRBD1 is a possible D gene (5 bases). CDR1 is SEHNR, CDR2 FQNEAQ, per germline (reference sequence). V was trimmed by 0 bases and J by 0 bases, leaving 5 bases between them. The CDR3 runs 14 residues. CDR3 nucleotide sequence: TGTGCCAGCAGCTTAGCACAGGTGAACACTGAAGCTTTCTTT. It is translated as CASSLAQVNTEAFF. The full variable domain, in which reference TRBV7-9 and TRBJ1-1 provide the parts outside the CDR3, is DTGVSQNPRHKITKRGQNVTFRCDPISEHNRLYWYRQTLGQGPEFLTYFQNEAQLEKSRLLSDRFSAERPKGSFSTLEIQRTEQGDSAMYLCASSLAQVNTEAFFGQGTRLTVV.

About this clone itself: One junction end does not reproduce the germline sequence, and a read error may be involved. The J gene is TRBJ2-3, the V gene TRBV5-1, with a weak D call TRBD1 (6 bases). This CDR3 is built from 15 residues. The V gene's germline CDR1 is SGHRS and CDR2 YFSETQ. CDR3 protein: CASSFGDRSTDAQYF. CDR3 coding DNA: TGCGCCAGCAGCTTTGGCGACAGGAGCACAGATGCGCAGTATTTT.

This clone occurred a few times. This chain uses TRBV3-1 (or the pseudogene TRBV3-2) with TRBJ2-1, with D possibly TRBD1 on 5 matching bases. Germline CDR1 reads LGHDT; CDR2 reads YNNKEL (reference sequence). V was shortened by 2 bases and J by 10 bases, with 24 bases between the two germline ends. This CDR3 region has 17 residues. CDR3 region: CASSQLPVGASTREQFF. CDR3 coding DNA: TGTGCCAGCAGCCAACTTCCCGTTGGGGCTTCTACCAGGGAGCAGTTCTTC.

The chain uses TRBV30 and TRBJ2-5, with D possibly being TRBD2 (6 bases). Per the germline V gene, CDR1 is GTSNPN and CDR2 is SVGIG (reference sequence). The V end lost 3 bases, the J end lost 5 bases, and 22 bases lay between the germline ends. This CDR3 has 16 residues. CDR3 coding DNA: TGTGCCTGGAGATACCACAGACAACTAGCAGCTGAGACCCAGTACTTC. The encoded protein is CAWRYHRQLAAETQYF.

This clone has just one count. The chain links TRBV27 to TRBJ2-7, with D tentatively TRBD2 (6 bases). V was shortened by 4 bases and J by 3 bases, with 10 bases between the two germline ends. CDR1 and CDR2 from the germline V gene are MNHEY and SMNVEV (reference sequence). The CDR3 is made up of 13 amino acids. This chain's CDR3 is CASSYRTNYEQYF. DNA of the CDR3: TGTGCCAGCAGTTACAGGACTAACTACGAGCAGTACTTC.

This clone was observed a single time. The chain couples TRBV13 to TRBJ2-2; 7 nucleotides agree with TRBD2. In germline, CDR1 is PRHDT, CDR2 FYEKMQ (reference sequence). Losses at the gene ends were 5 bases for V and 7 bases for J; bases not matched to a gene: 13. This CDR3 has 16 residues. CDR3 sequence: CASSPFQAGWIGELFF. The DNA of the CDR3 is TGTGCCAGCAGCCCTTTCCAAGCGGGGTGGATCGGGGAGCTGTTTTTT. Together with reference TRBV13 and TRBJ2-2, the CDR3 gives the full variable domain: AAGVIQSPRHLIKEKRETATLKCYPIPRHDTVYWYQQGPGQDPQFLISFYEKMQSDKGSIPDRFSAQQFSDYHSELNMSSLELGDSALYFCASSPFQAGWIGELFFGEGSRLTVL.

The CDR3 bases are TGTGCCAGCTCGTTGGACAGCCTTTATAATTCACCCCTCCACTTT. This sequence encodes CASSLDSLYNSPLHF. The chain carries TRBV3-1 (or the pseudogene TRBV3-2) and TRBJ1-6; weak D call: TRBD1 (6 bases). Per the germline V gene, CDR1 is LGHDT and CDR2 is YNNKEL (reference sequence). V lost 8 bases and J lost 4, with 15 bases in between. This CDR3 spans 15 amino acids.

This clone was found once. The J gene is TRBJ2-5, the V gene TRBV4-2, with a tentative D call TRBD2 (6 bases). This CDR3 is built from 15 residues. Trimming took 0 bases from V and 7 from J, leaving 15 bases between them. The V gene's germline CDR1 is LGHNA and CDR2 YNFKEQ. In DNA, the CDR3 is TGTGCCAGCAGCCAAGATTCGAGGGGAGGACGGACCCAGTACTTC. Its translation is CASSQDSRGGRTQYF.

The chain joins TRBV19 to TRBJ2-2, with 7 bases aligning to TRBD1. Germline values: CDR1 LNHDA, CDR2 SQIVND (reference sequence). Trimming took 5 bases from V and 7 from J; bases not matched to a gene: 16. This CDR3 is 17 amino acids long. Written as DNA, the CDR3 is TGTGCCAGTAGTCCTCTAAAAGAGGGGGCTACTATCGGGGAGCTGTTTTTT. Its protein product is CASSPLKEGATIGELFF. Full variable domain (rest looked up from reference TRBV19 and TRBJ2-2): DGGITQSPKYLFRKEGQNVTLSCEQNLNHDAMYWYRQDPGQGLRLIYYSQIVNDFQKGDIAEGYSVSREKKESFPLTVTSAQKNPTAFYLCASSPLKEGATIGELFFGEGSRLTVL.

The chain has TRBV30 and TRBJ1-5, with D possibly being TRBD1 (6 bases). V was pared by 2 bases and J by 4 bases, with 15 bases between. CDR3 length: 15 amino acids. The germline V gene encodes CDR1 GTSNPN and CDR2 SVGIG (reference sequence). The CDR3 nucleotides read TGTGCCTGGAGTCCCAAGCTAGGGGGAAATCAGCCCCAGCATTTT. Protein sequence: CAWSPKLGGNQPQHF. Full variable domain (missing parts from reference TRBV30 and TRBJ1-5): SQTIHQWPATLVQPVGSPLSLECTVEGTSNPNLYWYRQAAGRGLQLLFYSVGIGQISSEVPQNLSASRPQDRQFILSSKKLLLSDSGFYLCAWSPKLGGNQPQHFGDGTRLSIL.

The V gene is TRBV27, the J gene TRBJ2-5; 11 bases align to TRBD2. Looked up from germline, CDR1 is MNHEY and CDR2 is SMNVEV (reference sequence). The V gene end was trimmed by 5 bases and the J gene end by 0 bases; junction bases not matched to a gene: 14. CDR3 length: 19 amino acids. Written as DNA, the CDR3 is TGTGCCAGCAGTCCCTTTGGTCTAGCGGGGGGATGGGACCAAGAGACCCAGTACTTC. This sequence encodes CASSPFGLAGGWDQETQYF.

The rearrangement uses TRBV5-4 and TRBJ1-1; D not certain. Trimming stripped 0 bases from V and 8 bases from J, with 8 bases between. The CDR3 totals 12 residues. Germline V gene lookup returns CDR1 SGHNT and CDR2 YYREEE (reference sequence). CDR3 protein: CASSLVGEEAFF. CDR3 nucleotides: TGTGCCAGCAGCTTGGTGGGAGAGGAAGCTTTCTTT. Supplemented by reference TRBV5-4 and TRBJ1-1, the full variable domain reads ETGVTQSPTHLIKTRGQQVTLRCSSQSGHNTVSWYQQALGQGPQFIFQYYREEENGRGNFPPRFSGLQFPNYSSELNVNALELDDSALYLCASSLVGEEAFFGQGTRLTVV.

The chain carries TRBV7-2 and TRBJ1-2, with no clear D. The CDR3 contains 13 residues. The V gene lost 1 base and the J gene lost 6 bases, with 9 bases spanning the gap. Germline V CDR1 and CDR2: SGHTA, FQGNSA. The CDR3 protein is CASSLVYPDGYTF. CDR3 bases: TGTGCCAGCAGCTTAGTATACCCGGATGGCTACACCTTC.

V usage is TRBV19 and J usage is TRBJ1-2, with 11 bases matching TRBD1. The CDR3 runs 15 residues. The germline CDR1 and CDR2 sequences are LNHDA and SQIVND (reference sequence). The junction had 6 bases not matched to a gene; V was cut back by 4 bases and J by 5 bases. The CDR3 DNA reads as TGTGCCAGTAGTAGAGGGACAGGGGGAACTTATGGCTACACCTTC. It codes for CASSRGTGGTYGYTF.

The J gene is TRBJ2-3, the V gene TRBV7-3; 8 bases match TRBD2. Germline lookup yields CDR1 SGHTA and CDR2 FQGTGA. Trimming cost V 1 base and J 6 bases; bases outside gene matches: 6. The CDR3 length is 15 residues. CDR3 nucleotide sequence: TGTGCCAGCAGCTTAAATCGGGGGGGCAGGGATACGCAGTATTTT. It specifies CASSLNRGGRDTQYF.

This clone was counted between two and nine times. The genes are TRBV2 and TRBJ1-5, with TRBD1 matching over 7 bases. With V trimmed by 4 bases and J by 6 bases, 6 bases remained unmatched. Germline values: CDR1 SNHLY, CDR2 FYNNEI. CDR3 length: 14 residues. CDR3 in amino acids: CASSVAGGFQPQHF. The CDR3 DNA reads TGTGCCAGCAGTGTCGCAGGGGGATTTCAGCCCCAGCATTTT.

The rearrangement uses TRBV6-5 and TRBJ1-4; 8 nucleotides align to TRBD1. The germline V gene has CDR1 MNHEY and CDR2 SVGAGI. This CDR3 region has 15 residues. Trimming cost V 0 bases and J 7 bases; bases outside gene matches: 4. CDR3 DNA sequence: TGTGCCAGCAGTTACTCGCAGGGGGCAGCTGAAAAACTGTTTTTT. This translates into CASSYSQGAAEKLFF.

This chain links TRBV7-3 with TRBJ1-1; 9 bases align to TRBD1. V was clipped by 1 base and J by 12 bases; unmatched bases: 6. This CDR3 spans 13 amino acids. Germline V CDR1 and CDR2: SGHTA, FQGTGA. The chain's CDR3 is CASSLMGQGLSFF. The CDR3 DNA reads TGTGCCAGCAGCTTAATGGGACAGGGTCTGTCTTTCTTT.

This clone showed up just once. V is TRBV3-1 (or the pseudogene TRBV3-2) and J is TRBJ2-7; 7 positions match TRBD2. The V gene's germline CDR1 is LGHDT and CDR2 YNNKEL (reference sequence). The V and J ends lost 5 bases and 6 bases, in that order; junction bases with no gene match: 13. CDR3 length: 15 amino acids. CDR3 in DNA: TGTGCCAGCAGCGATCGACTAGCTTATATGGTCGAGCAGTACTTC. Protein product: CASSDRLAYMVEQYF.